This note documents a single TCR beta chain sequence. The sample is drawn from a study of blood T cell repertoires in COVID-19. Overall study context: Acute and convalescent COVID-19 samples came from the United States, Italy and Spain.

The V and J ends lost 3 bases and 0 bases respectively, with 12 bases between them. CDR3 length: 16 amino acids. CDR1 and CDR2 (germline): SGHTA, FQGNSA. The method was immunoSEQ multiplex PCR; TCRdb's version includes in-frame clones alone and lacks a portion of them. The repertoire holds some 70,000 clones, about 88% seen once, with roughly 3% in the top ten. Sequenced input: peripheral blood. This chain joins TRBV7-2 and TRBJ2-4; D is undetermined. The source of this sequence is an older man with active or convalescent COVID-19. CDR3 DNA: TGTGCCAGCAGCTTTAATCTGGCCAGAGCCAAAAACATTCAGTACTTC. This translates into CASSFNLARAKNIQYF.